This TCR beta chain was documented in a study of T cell changes during pregnancy in multiple sclerosis. Sequenced by immunoSEQ multiplex PCR; TCRdb stores in-frame clones only, minus some. Of more than 50,000 clones in the sample, 80% to 90% are singletons; the top ten hold roughly 2.7%. V lost 7 bases and J 0 bases, leaving 10 bases between the germline ends. The CDR3 has 15 residues. CDR1 and CDR2 (germline): LNHDA, SQIVND (reference sequence). The input for sequencing was peripheral blood, taken in the first trimester of pregnancy. This rearrangement joins TRBV19 to TRBJ1-6, with no clear D. This TCR was recovered from a female donor with multiple sclerosis, enrolled in a pregnancy study. CDR3 protein: CASTLSSSYNSPLHF. In nucleotides, the CDR3 is TGTGCCAGTACCCTTTCCAGCTCCTATAATTCACCCCTCCACTTT.